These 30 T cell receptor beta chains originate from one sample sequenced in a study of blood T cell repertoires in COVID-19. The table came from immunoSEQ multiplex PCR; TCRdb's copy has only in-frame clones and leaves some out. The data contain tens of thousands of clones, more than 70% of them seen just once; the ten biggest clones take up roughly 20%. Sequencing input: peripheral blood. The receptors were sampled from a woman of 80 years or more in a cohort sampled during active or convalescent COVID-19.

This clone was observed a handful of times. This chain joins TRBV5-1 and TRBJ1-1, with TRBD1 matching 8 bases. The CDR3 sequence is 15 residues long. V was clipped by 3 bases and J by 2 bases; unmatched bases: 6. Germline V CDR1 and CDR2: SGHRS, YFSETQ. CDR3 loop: CASSSRAGGNTEAFF. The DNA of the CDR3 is TGCGCCAGCAGCTCCCGGGCAGGGGGCAACACTGAAGCTTTCTTT.

The CDR3 sequence is CASKLAGSRQETQYF. The DNA of the CDR3 is TGTGCCAGCAAACTAGCGGGTTCGCGCCAAGAGACCCAGTACTTC. The J gene is TRBJ2-5, the V gene TRBV27, with TRBD2 matching over 9 bases. The CDR3 totals 15 residues. Per germline, CDR1 MNHEY and CDR2 SMNVEV (reference sequence). The junction had 7 bases not matched to a gene; V was cut back by 7 bases and J by 1 base.

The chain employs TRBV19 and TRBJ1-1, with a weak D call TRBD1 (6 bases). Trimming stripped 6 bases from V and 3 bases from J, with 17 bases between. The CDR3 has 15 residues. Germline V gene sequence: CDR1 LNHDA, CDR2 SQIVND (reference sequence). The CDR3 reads CASRSRDIGYTEAFF. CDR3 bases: TGTGCCAGTAGATCCCGGGACATAGGATACACTGAAGCTTTCTTT.

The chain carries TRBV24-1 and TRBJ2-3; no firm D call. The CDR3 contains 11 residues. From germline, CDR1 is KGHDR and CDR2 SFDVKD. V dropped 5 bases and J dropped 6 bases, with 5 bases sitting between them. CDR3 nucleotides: TGTGCCACCAGTGCCTTTGATACGCAGTATTTT. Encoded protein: CATSAFDTQYF.

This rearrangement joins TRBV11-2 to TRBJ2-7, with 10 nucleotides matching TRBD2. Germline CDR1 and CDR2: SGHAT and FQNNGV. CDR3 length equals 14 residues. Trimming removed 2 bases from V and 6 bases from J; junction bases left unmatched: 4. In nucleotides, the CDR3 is TGTGCCAGCAGCTTACTAGCGGGAGCGTCCGAGCAGTACGTC. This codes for CASSLLAGASEQYV.

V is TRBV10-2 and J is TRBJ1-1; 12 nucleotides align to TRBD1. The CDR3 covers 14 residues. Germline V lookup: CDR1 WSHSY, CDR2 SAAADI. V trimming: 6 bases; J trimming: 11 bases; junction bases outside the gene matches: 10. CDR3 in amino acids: CASRLGQGAFGAFF. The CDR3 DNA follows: TGCGCCAGCAGGTTGGGACAGGGGGCATTCGGGGCTTTCTTT.

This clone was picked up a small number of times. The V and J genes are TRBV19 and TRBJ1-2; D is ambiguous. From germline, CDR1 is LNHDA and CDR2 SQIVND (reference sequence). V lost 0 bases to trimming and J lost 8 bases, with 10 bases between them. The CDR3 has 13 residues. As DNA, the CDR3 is TGTGCCAGTAGTATAGATGGCCAGACAGGCTACACCTTC. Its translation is CASSIDGQTGYTF. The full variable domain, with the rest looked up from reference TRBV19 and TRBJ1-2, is DGGITQSPKYLFRKEGQNVTLSCEQNLNHDAMYWYRQDPGQGLRLIYYSQIVNDFQKGDIAEGYSVSREKKESFPLTVTSAQKNPTAFYLCASSIDGQTGYTFGSGTRLTVV.

The CDR3 is CASSLDRAESYEQYF. CDR3 sequence (DNA): TGTGCCAGCAGCTTAGACCGAGCGGAGTCCTACGAGCAGTACTTC. The rearrangement links TRBV7-3 to TRBJ2-7; weak D call: TRBD2 (5 bases). V gave up 2 bases and J gave up 1 base, with 12 bases separating them. Germline CDR1 and CDR2: SGHTA and FQGTGA. The CDR3 length is 15 residues.

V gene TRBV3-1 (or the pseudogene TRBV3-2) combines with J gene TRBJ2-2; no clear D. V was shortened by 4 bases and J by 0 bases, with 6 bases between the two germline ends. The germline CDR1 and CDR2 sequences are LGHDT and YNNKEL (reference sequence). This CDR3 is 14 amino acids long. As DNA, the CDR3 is TGTGCCAGCAGCCCCTACGCGAACACCGGGGAGCTGTTTTTT. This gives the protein CASSPYANTGELFF.

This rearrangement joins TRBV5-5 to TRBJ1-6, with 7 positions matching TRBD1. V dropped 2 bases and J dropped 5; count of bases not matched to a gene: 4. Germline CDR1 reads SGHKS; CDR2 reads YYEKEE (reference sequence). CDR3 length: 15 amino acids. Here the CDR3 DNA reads TGTGCCAGCAGCTTTCTCGACAGGGATAATTCACCCCTCCACTTT. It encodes CASSFLDRDNSPLHF.

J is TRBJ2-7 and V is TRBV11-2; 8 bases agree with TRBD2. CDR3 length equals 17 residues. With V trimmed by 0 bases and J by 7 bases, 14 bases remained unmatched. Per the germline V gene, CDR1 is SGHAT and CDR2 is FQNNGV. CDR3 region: CASSLELEGLAGEEQYV. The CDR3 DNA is TGTGCCAGCAGCTTAGAGTTAGAAGGACTAGCCGGGGAAGAGCAGTACGTC.

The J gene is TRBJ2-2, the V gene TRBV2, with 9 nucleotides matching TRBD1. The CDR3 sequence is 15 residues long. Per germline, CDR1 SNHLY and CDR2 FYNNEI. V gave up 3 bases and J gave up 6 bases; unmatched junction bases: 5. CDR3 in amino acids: CASSEGTGWPGELFF. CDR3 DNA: TGTGCCAGCAGTGAGGGGACAGGGTGGCCCGGGGAGCTGTTTTTT.

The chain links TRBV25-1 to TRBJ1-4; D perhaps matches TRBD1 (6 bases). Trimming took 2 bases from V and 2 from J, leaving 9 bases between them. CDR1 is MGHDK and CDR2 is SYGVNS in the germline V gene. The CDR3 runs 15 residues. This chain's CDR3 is CASSEGQGTNEKLFF. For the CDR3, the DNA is TGTGCCAGCAGTGAAGGGCAGGGGACTAATGAAAAACTGTTTTTT. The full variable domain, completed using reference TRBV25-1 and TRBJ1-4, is EADIYQTPRYLVIGTGKKITLECSQTMGHDKMYWYQQDPGMELHLIHYSYGVNSTEKGDLSSESTVSRIRTEHFPLTLESARPSHTSQYLCASSEGQGTNEKLFFGSGTQLSVL.

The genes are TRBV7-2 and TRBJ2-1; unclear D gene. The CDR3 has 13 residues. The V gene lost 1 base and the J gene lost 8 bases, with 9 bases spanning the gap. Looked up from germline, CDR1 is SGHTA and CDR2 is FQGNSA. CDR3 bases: TGTGCCAGCAGCTTAGTCGGTGGAGATGAGCAGTTCTTC. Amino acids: CASSLVGGDEQFF.

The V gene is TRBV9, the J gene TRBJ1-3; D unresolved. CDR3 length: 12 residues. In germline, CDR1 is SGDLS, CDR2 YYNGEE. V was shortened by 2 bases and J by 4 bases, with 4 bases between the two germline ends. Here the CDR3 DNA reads TGTGCCAGCAGCGTCCTGGGAAACACCATATATTTT. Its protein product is CASSVLGNTIYF.

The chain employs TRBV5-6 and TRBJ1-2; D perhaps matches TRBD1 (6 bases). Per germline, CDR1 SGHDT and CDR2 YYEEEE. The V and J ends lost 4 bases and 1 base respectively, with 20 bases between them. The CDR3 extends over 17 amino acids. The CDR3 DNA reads TGTGCCAGCAGCCATGGACAGCGATCCAGCGTTAACTATGGCTACACCTTC. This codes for CASSHGQRSSVNYGYTF.

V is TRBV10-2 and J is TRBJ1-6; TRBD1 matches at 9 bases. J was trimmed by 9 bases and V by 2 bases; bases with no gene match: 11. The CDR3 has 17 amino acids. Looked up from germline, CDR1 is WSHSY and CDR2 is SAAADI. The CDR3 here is CASSEGTGIRTSSPLHF. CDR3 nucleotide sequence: TGCGCCAGCAGTGAGGGGACAGGGATTAGGACCTCTTCACCCCTCCACTTT.

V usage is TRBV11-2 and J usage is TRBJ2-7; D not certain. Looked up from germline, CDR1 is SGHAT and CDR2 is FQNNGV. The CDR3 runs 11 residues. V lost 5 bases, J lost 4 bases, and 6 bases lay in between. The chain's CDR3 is CASSRSYEQYF. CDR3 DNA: TGTGCCAGCAGCCGGAGTTACGAGCAGTACTTC.

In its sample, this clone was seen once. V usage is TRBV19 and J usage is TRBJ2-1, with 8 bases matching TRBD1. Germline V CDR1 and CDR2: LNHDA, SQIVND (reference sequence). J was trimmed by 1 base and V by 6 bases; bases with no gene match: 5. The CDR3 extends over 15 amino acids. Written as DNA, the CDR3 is TGTGCCAGTAGACTCCGACAGGGGTCCTACAATGAGCAGTTCTTC. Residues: CASRLRQGSYNEQFF.

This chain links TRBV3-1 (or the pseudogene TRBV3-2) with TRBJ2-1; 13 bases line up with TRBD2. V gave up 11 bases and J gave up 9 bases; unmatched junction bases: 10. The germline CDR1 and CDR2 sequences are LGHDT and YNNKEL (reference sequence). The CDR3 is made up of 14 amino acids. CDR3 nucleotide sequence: TGTGCCCGGTCACGAGGACTAGCGGGAGTTGAGCAGTTCTTC. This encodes CARSRGLAGVEQFF.

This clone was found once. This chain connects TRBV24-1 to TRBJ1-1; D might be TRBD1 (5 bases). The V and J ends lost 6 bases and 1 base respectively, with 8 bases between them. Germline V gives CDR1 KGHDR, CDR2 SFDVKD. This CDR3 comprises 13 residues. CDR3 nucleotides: TGTGCCACCAGTCAGACAGCGAACACTGAAGCTTTCTTT. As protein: CATSQTANTEAFF.

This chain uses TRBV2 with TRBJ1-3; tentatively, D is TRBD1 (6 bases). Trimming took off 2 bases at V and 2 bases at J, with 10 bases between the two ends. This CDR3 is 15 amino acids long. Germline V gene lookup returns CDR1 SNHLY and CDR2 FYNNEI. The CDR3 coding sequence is TGTGCCAGCAGTGAATCGGCAGGGGCTGGAAACACCATATATTTT. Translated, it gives CASSESAGAGNTIYF.

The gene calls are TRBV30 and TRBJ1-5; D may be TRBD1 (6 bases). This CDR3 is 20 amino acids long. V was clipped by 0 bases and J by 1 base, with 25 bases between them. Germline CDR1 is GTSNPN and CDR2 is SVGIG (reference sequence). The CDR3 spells CAWSVRRGRATLLSNQPQHF. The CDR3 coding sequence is TGTGCCTGGAGTGTACGCAGGGGACGAGCCACCCTATTGAGCAATCAGCCCCAGCATTTT.

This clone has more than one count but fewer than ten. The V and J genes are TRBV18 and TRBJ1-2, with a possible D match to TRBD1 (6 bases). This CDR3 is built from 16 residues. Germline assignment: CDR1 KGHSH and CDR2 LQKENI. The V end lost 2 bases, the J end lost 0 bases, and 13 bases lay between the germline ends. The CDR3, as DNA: TGTGCCAGCTCACCAAGCGCCGGACAGACTAACTATGGCTACACCTTC. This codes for CASSPSAGQTNYGYTF.

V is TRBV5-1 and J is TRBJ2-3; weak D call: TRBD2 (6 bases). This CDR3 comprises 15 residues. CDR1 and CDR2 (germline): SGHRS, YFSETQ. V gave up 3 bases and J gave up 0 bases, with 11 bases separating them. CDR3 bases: TGCGCCAGCAGCTCGGGAGCAGCTAGCACAGATACGCAGTATTTT. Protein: CASSSGAASTDTQYF.

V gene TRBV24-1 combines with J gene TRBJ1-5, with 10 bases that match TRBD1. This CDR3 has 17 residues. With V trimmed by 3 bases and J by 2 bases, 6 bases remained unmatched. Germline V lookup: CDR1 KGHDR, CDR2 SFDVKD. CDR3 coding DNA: TGTGCCACCAGTGATCCTCGGACAGGGGGGGGCAATCAGCCCCAGCATTTT. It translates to CATSDPRTGGGNQPQHF.

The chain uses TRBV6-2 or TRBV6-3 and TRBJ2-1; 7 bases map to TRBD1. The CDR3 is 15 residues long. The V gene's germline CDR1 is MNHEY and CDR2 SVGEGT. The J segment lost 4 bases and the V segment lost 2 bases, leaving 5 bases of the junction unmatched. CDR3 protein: CASSYRDSVYNEQFF. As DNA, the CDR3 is TGTGCCAGCAGTTACCGGGACAGTGTATACAATGAGCAGTTCTTC.

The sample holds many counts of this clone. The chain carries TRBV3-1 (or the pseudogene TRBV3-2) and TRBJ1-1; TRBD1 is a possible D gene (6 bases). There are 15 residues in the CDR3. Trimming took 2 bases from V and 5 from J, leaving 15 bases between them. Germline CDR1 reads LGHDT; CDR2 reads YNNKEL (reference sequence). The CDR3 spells CASSQLSGAGTEAFF. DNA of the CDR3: TGTGCCAGCAGCCAACTCTCAGGGGCAGGAACTGAAGCTTTCTTT.

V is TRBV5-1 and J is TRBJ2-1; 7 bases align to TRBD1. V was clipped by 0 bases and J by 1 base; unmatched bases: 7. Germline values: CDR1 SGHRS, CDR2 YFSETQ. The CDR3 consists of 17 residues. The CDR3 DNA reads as TGCGCCAGCAGCTTGGGGACAGGTGGGGTGTCCTACAATGAGCAGTTCTTC. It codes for CASSLGTGGVSYNEQFF.

The CDR3 here is CASTRLSSYNEQFF. The CDR3 DNA follows: TGTGCCAGCACCAGACTTAGCTCCTACAATGAGCAGTTCTTC. The rearrangement links TRBV2 to TRBJ2-1; no clear D gene. Germline V gene sequence: CDR1 SNHLY, CDR2 FYNNEI. This CDR3 is 14 amino acids long. V was shortened by 7 bases and J by 0 bases, with 10 bases between the two germline ends.